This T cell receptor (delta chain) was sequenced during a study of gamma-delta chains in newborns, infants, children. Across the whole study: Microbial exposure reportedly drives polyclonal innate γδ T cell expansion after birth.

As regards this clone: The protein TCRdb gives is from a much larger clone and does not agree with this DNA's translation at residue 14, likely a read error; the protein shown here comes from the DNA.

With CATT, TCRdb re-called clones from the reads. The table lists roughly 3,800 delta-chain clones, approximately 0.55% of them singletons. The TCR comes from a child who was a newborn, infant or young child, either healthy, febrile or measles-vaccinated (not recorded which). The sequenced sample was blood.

CDR3 DNA sequence: TGTGCCTGTGACACCAGTACTGGGGGATACGCCTCCTGGGGCACCCGACAGATGTTTTTC. It specifies CACDTSTGGYASWGTRQMFF. The genes are TRDV2 and TRDJ3; the match to TRDD3 covers 13 bases. CDR3 length: 20 amino acids. CDR1 and CDR2 from the germline V gene are GEAIGNYY and EKD.